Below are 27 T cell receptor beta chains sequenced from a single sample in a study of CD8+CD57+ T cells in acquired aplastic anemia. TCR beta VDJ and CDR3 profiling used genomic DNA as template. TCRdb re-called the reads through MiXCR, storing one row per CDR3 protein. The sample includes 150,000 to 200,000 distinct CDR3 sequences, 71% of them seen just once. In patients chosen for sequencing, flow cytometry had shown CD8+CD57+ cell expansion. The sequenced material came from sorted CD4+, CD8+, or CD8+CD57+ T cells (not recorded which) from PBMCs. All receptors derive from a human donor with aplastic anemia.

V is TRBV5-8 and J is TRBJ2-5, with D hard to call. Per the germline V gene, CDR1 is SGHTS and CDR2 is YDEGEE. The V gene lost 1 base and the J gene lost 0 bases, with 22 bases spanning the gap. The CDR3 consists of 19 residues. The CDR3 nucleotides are TGTGCCAGCAGCTTGATACAGTCTTCCTACGAGCAGTACCAAGAGACCCAGTACTTC. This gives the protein CASSLIQSSYEQYQETQYF.

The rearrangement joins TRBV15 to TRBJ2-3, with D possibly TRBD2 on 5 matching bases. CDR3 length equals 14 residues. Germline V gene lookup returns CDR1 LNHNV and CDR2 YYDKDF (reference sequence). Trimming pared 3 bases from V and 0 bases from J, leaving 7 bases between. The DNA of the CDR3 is TGTGCCACCAGCAGGAGGACTAGCACAGATACGCAGTATTTT. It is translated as CATSRRTSTDTQYF. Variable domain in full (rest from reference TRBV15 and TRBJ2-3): DAMVIQNPRYQVTQFGKPVTLSCSQTLNHNVMYWYQQKSSQAPKLLFHYYDKDFNNEADTPDNFQSRRPNTSFCFLDIRSPGLGDTAMYLCATSRRTSTDTQYFGPGTRLTVL.

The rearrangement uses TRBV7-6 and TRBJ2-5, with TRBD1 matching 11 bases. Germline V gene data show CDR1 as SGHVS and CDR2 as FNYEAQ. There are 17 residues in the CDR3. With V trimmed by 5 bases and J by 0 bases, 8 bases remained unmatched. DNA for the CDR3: TGTGCCAGCAGCGCGGGACAGGGGGAAAGCTACCAAGAGACCCAGTACTTC. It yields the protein CASSAGQGESYQETQYF.

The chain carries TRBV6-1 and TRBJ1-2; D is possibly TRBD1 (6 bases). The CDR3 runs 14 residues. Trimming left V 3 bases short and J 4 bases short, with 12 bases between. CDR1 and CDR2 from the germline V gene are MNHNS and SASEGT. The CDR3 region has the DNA TGTGCCAGCAGTGACACACAGGGACCCTATGGCTACACCTTC. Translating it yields CASSDTQGPYGYTF.

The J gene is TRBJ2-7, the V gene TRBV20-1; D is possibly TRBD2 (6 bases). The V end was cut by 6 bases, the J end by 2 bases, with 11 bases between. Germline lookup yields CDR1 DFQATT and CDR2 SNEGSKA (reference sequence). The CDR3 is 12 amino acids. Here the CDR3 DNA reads TGCAGTGCCGGGTGGGGGGCCTACGAGCAGTACTTC. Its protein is CSAGWGAYEQYF.

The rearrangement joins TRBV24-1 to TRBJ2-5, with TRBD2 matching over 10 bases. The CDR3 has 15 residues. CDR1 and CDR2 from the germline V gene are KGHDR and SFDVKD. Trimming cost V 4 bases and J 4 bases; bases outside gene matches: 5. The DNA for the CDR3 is TGTGCCACCAGTGACAGCGGGGGGGTAGGAGAGACCCAGTACTTC. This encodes CATSDSGGVGETQYF.

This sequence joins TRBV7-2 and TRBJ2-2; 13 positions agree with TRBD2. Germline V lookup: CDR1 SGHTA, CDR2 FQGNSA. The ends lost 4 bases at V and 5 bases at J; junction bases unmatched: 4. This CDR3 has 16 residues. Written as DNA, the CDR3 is TGTGCCAGCAGCTCGGGACTAGCGGGACTTACCGGGGAGCTGTTTTTT. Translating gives CASSSGLAGLTGELFF.

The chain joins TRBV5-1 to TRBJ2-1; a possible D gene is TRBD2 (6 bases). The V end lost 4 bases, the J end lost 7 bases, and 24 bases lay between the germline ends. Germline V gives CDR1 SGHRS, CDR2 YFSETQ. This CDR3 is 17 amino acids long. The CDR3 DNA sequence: TGCGCCAGCAGCCCTTCGGCGGGAAGGTTATCAGAGAATGAGCAGTTCTTC. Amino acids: CASSPSAGRLSENEQFF.

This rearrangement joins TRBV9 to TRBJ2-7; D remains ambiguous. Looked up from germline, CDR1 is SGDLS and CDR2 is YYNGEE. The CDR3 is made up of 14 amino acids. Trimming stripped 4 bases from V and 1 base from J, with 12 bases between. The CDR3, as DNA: TGTGCCAGCAGCACAACCTCAAGTTCCTACGAGCAGTACTTC. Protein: CASSTTSSSYEQYF.

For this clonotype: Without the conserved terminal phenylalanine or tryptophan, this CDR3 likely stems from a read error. The CDR3 region has the DNA TGCGCCAGACCGAGGGACAGCCAATCCTGCATTAATAATTCACCCCTCCACGTT. Its translation is CARPRDSQSCINNSPLHV. The chain carries TRBV10-1 and TRBJ1-6, with 7 bases identical to TRBD1. This CDR3 spans 18 amino acids. With V trimmed by 9 bases and J by 5 bases, 19 bases remained unmatched. Germline CDR1 is WNHNN and CDR2 is SYGVQD (reference sequence).

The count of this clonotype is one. CDR3 DNA sequence: TGTGCCAGCAGCGCAAGGCGGGGAGCTAACTATGGCTACACCTTC. Translation: CASSARRGANYGYTF. The chain has TRBV9 and TRBJ1-2; no clear D. CDR3 size: 15 residues. V lost 3 bases, J lost 0 bases, and 12 bases lay in between. In germline, CDR1 is SGDLS, CDR2 YYNGEE.

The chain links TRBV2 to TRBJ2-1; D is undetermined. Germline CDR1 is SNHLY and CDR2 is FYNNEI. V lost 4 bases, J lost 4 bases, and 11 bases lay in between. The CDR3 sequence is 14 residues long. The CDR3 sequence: CASSVGVRYNEQFF. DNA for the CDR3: TGTGCCAGCAGTGTTGGGGTTCGGTACAATGAGCAGTTCTTC.

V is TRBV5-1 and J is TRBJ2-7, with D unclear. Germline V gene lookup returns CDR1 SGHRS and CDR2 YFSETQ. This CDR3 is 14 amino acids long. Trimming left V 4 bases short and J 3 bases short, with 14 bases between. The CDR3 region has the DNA TGCGCCAGCAGCCAAGTGGCTGGGGACTACGAGCAGTACTTC. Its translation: CASSQVAGDYEQYF.

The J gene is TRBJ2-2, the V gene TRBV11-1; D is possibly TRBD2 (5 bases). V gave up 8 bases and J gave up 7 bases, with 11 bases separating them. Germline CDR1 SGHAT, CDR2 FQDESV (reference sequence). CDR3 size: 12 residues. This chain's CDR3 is CASQREIGELFF. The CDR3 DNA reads TGTGCCAGCCAAAGGGAGATCGGGGAGCTGTTTTTT.

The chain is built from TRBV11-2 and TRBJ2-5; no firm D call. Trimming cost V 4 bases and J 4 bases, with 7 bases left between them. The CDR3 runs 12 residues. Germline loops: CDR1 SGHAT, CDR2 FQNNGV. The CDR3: CASSSEVETQYF. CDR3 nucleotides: TGTGCCAGCAGCTCCGAAGTAGAGACCCAGTACTTC.

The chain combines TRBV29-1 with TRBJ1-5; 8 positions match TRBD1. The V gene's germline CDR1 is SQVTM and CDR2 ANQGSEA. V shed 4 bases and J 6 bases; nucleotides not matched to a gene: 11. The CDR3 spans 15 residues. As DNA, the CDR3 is TGCAGCGTTGGAGGTCAGGGGGCGTCTAGTCAGCCCCAGCATTTT. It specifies CSVGGQGASSQPQHF.

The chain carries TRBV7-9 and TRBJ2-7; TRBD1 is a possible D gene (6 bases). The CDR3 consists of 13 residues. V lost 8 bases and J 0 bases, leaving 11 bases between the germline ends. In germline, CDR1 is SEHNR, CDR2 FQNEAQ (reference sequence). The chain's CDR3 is CASGGRVSYEQYF. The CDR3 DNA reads TGTGCCAGCGGGGGCCGGGTCTCCTACGAGCAGTACTTC.

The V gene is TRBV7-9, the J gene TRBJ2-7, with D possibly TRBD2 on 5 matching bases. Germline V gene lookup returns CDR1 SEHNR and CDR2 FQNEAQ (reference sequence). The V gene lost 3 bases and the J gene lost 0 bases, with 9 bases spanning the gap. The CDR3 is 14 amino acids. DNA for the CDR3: TGTGCCAGCAGCTTGGAGGCAGGCTCCTACGAGCAGTACTTC. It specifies CASSLEAGSYEQYF. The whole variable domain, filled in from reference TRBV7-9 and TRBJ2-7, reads DTGVSQNPRHKITKRGQNVTFRCDPISEHNRLYWYRQTLGQGPEFLTYFQNEAQLEKSRLLSDRFSAERPKGSFSTLEIQRTEQGDSAMYLCASSLEAGSYEQYFGPGTRLTVT.

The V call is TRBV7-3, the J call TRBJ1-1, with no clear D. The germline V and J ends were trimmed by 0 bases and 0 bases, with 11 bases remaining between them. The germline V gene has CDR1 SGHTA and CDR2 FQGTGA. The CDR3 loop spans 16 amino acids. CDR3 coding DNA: TGTGCCAGCAGCTTAACCCCCCAACAGCTGAACACTGAAGCTTTCTTT. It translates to CASSLTPQQLNTEAFF. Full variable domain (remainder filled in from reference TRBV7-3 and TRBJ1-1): GAGVSQTPSNKVTEKGKYVELRCDPISGHTALYWYRQSLGQGPEFLIYFQGTGAADDSGLPNDRFFAVRPEGSVSTLKIQRTERGDSAVYLCASSLTPQQLNTEAFFGQGTRLTVV.

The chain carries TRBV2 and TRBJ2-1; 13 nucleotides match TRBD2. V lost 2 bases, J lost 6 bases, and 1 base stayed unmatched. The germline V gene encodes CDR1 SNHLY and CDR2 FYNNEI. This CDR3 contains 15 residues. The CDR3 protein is CASSERLAGGNEQFF. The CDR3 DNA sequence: TGTGCCAGCAGTGAAAGACTAGCGGGAGGCAATGAGCAGTTCTTC. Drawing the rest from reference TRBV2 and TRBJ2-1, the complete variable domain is EPEVTQTPSHQVTQMGQEVILRCVPISNHLYFYWYRQILGQKVEFLVSFYNNEISEKSEIFDDQFSVERPDGSNFTLKIRSTKLEDSAMYFCASSERLAGGNEQFFGPGTRLTVL.

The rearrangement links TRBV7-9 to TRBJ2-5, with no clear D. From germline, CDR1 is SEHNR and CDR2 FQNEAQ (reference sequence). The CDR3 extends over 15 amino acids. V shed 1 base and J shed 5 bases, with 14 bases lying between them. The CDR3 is CASSLGELGMETQYF. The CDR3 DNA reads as TGTGCCAGCAGCTTAGGAGAGCTGGGAATGGAGACCCAGTACTTC.

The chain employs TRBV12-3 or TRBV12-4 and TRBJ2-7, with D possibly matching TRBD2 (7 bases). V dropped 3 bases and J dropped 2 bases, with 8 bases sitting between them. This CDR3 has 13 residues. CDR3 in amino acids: CASSFGGPYEQYF. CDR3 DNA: TGTGCCAGCAGTTTCGGGGGGCCCTACGAGCAGTACTTC.

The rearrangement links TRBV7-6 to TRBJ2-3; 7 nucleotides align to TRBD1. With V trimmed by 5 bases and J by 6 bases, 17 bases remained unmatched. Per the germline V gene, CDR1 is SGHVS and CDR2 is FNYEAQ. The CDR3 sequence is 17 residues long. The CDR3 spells CASSKTGSYPGMDTQYF. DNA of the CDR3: TGTGCCAGCAGCAAGACAGGGTCCTACCCGGGAATGGATACGCAGTATTTT.

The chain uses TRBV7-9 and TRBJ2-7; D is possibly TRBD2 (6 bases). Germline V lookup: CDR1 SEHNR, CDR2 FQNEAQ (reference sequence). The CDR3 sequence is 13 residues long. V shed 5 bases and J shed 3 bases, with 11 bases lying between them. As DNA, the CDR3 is TGTGCCAGCAGCGCCGGGACTTTCTACGAGCAGTACTTC. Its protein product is CASSAGTFYEQYF.

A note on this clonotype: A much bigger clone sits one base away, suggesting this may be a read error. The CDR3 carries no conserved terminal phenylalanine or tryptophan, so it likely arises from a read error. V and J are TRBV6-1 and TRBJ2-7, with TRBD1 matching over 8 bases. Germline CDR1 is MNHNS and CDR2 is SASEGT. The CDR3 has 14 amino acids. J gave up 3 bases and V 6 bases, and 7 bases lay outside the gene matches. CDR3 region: CASRMTGDYYEQYL. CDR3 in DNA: TGTGCCAGCAGGATGACAGGGGATTACTACGAGCAGTACCTC.

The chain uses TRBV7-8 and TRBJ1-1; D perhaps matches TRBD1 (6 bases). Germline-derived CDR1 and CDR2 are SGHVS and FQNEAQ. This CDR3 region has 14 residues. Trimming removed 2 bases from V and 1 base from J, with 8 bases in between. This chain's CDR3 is CASSLTQGNTEAFF. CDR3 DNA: TGTGCCAGCAGCTTAACACAGGGGAACACTGAAGCTTTCTTT.

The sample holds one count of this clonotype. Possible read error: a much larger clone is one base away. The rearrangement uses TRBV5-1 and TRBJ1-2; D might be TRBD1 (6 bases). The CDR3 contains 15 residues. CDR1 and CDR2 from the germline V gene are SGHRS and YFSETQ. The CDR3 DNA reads TGCGCCCGCAGCTTAGGTAGGGGGTTCGATTATGGCTACACCTTC. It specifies CARSLGRGFDYGYTF.